These 14 T cell receptor beta chains were sequenced from one sample in a study of blood T cell repertoires in COVID-19. Using immunoSEQ multiplex PCR, the repertoire was profiled, and TCRdb retains in-frame clones only, with some absent. The data contain over 150,000 clones, roughly four fifths of them singletons. The sample comprised PBMCs or T cells enriched from blood (not recorded which). These receptor sequences come from a man aged 35-49 years who had recovered from COVID-19.

This sequence joins TRBV4-1 and TRBJ2-2, with 8 bases matching TRBD2. Looked up from germline, CDR1 is MGHRA and CDR2 is YSYEKL. This CDR3 has 16 residues. J lost 4 bases, V lost 2 bases, and 6 bases had no gene match. CDR3 DNA: TGCGCCAGCAGCCAACGGAGCGGGAGTCTCACCGGGGAGCTGTTTTTT. The encoded protein is CASSQRSGSLTGELFF.

The chain combines TRBV5-1 with TRBJ2-3; 16 nucleotides line up with TRBD2. The CDR3 sequence is 17 residues long. Germline V gene lookup returns CDR1 SGHRS and CDR2 YFSETQ. Trimming took 4 bases from V and 4 from J; bases not matched to a gene: 6. CDR3 amino acids: CASSTGLAGGRADTQYF. The CDR3 region has the DNA TGCGCCAGCAGCACGGGACTAGCGGGAGGGCGTGCAGATACGCAGTATTTT.

The rearrangement uses TRBV9 and TRBJ2-1, with TRBD2 as a possible D gene (6 bases). The V gene's germline CDR1 is SGDLS and CDR2 YYNGEE. CDR3 length: 16 residues. V shed 0 bases and J shed 5 bases, with 15 bases lying between them. The CDR3 reads CASSVALASTDNEQFF. The CDR3 DNA reads TGTGCCAGCAGCGTAGCGCTAGCGTCTACTGACAATGAGCAGTTCTTC.

The chain recombines TRBV19 with TRBJ1-3; no definite D call. Per the germline V gene, CDR1 is LNHDA and CDR2 is SQIVND (reference sequence). V was clipped by 8 bases and J by 2 bases, with 13 bases between them. The CDR3 has 14 residues. The CDR3 is CASSRVGTGNTIYF. In DNA, the CDR3 is TGTGCCAGTTCACGAGTCGGGACTGGAAACACCATATATTTT.

For the CDR3, the DNA is TGCAGCGCCAAGGGGCTAGCGGGAGGCGATGAGCAGTTCTTC. Encoded protein: CSAKGLAGGDEQFF. J is TRBJ2-1 and V is TRBV29-1; the match to TRBD2 covers 11 bases. Germline V gene data show CDR1 as SQVTM and CDR2 as ANQGSEA. V lost 7 bases and J lost 8; bases outside the gene matches: 10. The CDR3 runs 14 residues.

The rearrangement joins TRBV4-2 to TRBJ2-3, with TRBD2 matching over 11 bases. J lost 0 bases, V lost 0 bases, and 8 bases had no gene match. The CDR3 has 19 amino acids. Germline CDR1 is LGHNA and CDR2 is YNFKEQ. The CDR3, as DNA: TGTGCCAGCAGCCAAGATCAAGGACTAGCGGGTCGTAGCACAGATACGCAGTATTTT. This sequence encodes CASSQDQGLAGRSTDTQYF.

The chain links TRBV5-1 to TRBJ2-2; 9 bases are shared with TRBD1. This CDR3 has 15 residues. J gave up 5 bases and V 3 bases, and 5 bases lay outside the gene matches. Germline CDR1 reads SGHRS; CDR2 reads YFSETQ. Here the CDR3 reads CASSWGTGSTGELFF. The CDR3 nucleotides are TGCGCCAGCAGCTGGGGGACAGGGTCGACCGGGGAGCTGTTTTTT. Variable domain in full (rest from reference TRBV5-1 and TRBJ2-2): KAGVTQTPRYLIKTRGQQVTLSCSPISGHRSVSWYQQTPGQGLQFLFEYFSETQRNKGNFPGRFSGRQFSNSRSEMNVSTLELGDSALYLCASSWGTGSTGELFFGEGSRLTVL.

The V gene is TRBV21-1, the J gene TRBJ1-4; no DNA check was done on the table's D call, TRBD1. TRBV21-1 is a pseudogene segment. The CDR3 loop spans 17 amino acids. The CDR3 DNA sequence: TGTGCCAGCAGCAAAGGTTCAGGGGTAGGCGTCGCTGAAAAACTGTTTTTT. Protein: CASSKGSGVGVAEKLFF.

This clone was recorded a few times. The chain has TRBV7-3 and TRBJ2-3; tentatively, D is TRBD1 (5 bases). The CDR3 has 13 residues. The V gene's germline CDR1 is SGHTA and CDR2 FQGTGA. Trimming shortened V by 4 bases and J by 3 bases, and 8 bases separated the two germline ends. CDR3 region: CASSSRETDTQYF. CDR3 nucleotide sequence: TGTGCCAGCAGCTCCAGGGAAACAGATACGCAGTATTTT.

A note on this clone: This may arise from a read error, as a much more abundant clone is one base away. The chain combines TRBV7-2 with TRBJ2-7; the D gene is possibly TRBD1 (6 bases). Trimming removed 2 bases from V and 0 bases from J, with 11 bases in between. This CDR3 is built from 15 residues. Germline V lookup: CDR1 SGHTA, CDR2 FQGNSA. The CDR3 is CASSLQGSSSYEQYF. In DNA, the CDR3 is TGTGCCAGCAGCTTACAGGGGTCGAGCTCCTACGAGCAGTACTTC.

The chain combines TRBV11-3 with TRBJ1-6, with D unclear. The V gene's germline CDR1 is SGHNT and CDR2 YENEEA. The CDR3 runs to 16 residues. Trimming pared 0 bases from V and 5 bases from J, leaving 11 bases between. The CDR3 DNA sequence: TGTGCCAGCAGCTTAGAGGGTGGAGGGCATAATTCACCCCTCCACTTT. This sequence encodes CASSLEGGGHNSPLHF.

The rearrangement uses TRBV30 and TRBJ2-7; 8 nucleotides line up with TRBD1. CDR3 size: 12 residues. Germline V gene lookup returns CDR1 GTSNPN and CDR2 SVGIG (reference sequence). V shed 7 bases and J 3 bases; nucleotides not matched to a gene: 5. CDR3 sequence: CALTGAIYEQYF. DNA of the CDR3: TGTGCCTTGACAGGGGCGATCTACGAGCAGTACTTC. The full variable domain, in which reference TRBV30 and TRBJ2-7 provide the parts outside the CDR3, is SQTIHQWPATLVQPVGSPLSLECTVEGTSNPNLYWYRQAAGRGLQLLFYSVGIGQISSEVPQNLSASRPQDRQFILSSKKLLLSDSGFYLCALTGAIYEQYFGPGTRLTVT.

A single count supports this clone. The CDR3 nucleotides are TGTGCCAGCAGTCCAGCGGGAGTCCCCACCGGGGAGCTGTTTTTT. It encodes CASSPAGVPTGELFF. V gene TRBV7-7 combines with J gene TRBJ2-2; 8 positions match TRBD2. This CDR3 has 15 amino acids. V shed 6 bases and J 4 bases; nucleotides not matched to a gene: 7. Germline CDR1 SSHAT, CDR2 FNYEAQ (reference sequence).

The chain combines TRBV11-2 with TRBJ2-7; 12 bases fit TRBD2. CDR1 is SGHAT, CDR2 FQNNGV, per germline. The V segment lost 0 bases and the J segment 3 bases; nucleotides outside the gene matches: 3. This CDR3 spans 16 amino acids. The CDR3 loop reads CASSLDVTSGSYEQYF. Here the CDR3 DNA reads TGTGCCAGCAGCTTAGACGTGACTAGCGGGAGCTACGAGCAGTACTTC. The full variable domain, its missing parts supplied by reference TRBV11-2 and TRBJ2-7, is EAGVAQSPRYKIIEKRQSVAFWCNPISGHATLYWYQQILGQGPKLLIQFQNNGVVDDSQLPKDRFSAERLKGVDSTLKIQPAKLEDSAVYLCASSLDVTSGSYEQYFGPGTRLTVT.